The next 10 T cell receptor beta chains were all read from a single sample in a study of T-cell memory formation after mild COVID-19. TCRdb used MiXCR to reprocess the 5' RACE reads, holding one entry per CDR3 protein. The sample includes approximately 490,000 distinct CDR3 sequences, 20% of them seen just once. Sequencing used PBMCs or a T cell subset sorted from them (not recorded which). Receptor source: an adult woman who had mild COVID-19 (a few samples of this study predate the infection). Cell type and time point are not known.

In this sample, this clonotype turned up a few times. The J gene is TRBJ1-6, the V gene TRBV20-1, with no clear D. The length of the CDR3 is 13 residues. Trimming took 3 bases from V and 8 from J, leaving 11 bases between them. The germline CDR1 and CDR2 sequences are DFQATT and SNEGSKA (reference sequence). The CDR3 loop reads CSARGHSHSPLHF. The CDR3 nucleotides read TGCAGTGCTAGGGGTCATTCGCATTCACCCCTCCACTTT.

V is TRBV19 and J is TRBJ2-1; D gene ambiguous. The CDR3 covers 13 residues. The V and J ends lost 3 bases and 5 bases respectively, with 8 bases between them. In germline, CDR1 is LNHDA, CDR2 SQIVND (reference sequence). This CDR3 is CASSIPFDNEQFF. The CDR3 DNA follows: TGTGCCAGTAGTATCCCCTTCGACAATGAGCAGTTCTTC.

The chain couples TRBV6-5 to TRBJ2-3, with 14 bases matching TRBD2. The CDR3 loop spans 17 amino acids. Germline trimming cut 0 bases from V and 5 bases from J; bases unmatched to any gene: 4. Germline V gene data show CDR1 as MNHEY and CDR2 as SVGAGI. CDR3 sequence (DNA): TGTGCCAGCAGTTACTCGGGACTAGCGGGAGAAAAAGATACGCAGTATTTT. It translates to CASSYSGLAGEKDTQYF.

J is TRBJ2-3 and V is TRBV29-1, with a weak D call TRBD1 (6 bases). Germline loops: CDR1 SQVTM, CDR2 ANQGSEA. This CDR3 has 14 amino acids. The V and J ends lost 6 bases and 4 bases respectively, with 17 bases between them. The CDR3 DNA follows: TGCAGCGTGGATAACAGGGAAGGAGCAGATACGCAGTATTTT. This gives the protein CSVDNREGADTQYF.

The V and J genes are TRBV5-1 and TRBJ2-1, with D unclear. The CDR3 loop spans 16 amino acids. The V gene lost 4 bases and the J gene lost 6 bases, with 20 bases spanning the gap. In germline, CDR1 is SGHRS, CDR2 YFSETQ. CDR3 residues: CASSPFPFGGFNEQFF. The DNA of the CDR3 is TGCGCCAGCAGCCCTTTCCCCTTTGGCGGCTTCAATGAGCAGTTCTTC. Full variable domain (outside the CDR3, taken from reference TRBV5-1 and TRBJ2-1): KAGVTQTPRYLIKTRGQQVTLSCSPISGHRSVSWYQQTPGQGLQFLFEYFSETQRNKGNFPGRFSGRQFSNSRSEMNVSTLELGDSALYLCASSPFPFGGFNEQFFGPGTRLTVL.

V is TRBV7-6 and J is TRBJ2-1; D remains ambiguous. V lost 0 bases and J lost 8, with 17 bases in between. The CDR3 is made up of 16 amino acids. Germline V lookup: CDR1 SGHVS, CDR2 FNYEAQ. CDR3 bases: TGTGCCAGCAGCTTAGCGACCCTCCTAGTTGCCGATGAGCAGTTCTTC. Protein sequence: CASSLATLLVADEQFF.

The chain couples TRBV7-8 to TRBJ2-7, with a possible D match to TRBD1 (5 bases). The CDR3 covers 14 residues. CDR1 SGHVS and CDR2 FQNEAQ come from the germline V gene. V lost 1 base, J lost 6 bases, and 13 bases lay in between. The CDR3 DNA is TGTGCCAGCAGCTTAGGGCTAGACACAGGCGAGCAGTACTTC. Its translation is CASSLGLDTGEQYF.

The chain employs TRBV18 and TRBJ2-1; 13 nucleotides agree with TRBD2. This CDR3 is 20 amino acids long. V was pared by 0 bases and J by 2 bases, with 10 bases of the junction left unmatched. Germline V gives CDR1 KGHSH, CDR2 LQKENI. The CDR3 spells CASSPPMALAGGAAYNEQFF. In nucleotides, the CDR3 is TGTGCCAGCTCACCACCGATGGCACTAGCGGGGGGGGCCGCCTACAATGAGCAGTTCTTC.

This clonotype was recorded a few times. The rearrangement uses TRBV6-5 and TRBJ1-2; tentatively, D is TRBD1 (5 bases). Germline V gene data show CDR1 as MNHEY and CDR2 as SVGAGI. Trimming cost V 2 bases and J 7 bases, with 11 bases left between them. The length of the CDR3 is 13 residues. The CDR3 DNA reads as TGTGCCAGCAGTTACGCAGGGCAGGGTGGCTACACCTTC. It is translated as CASSYAGQGGYTF.

This clonotype has ten or more counts. The genes are TRBV5-1 and TRBJ2-1; 7 nucleotides line up with TRBD2. From germline, CDR1 is SGHRS and CDR2 YFSETQ. The CDR3 totals 15 residues. The junction had 9 bases not matched to a gene; V was cut back by 4 bases and J by 5 bases. This chain's CDR3 is CASSGGLSENNEQFF. Here the CDR3 DNA reads TGCGCCAGCAGCGGGGGACTAAGCGAGAACAATGAGCAGTTCTTC.